This TCR beta chain emerged from a study of low-dose radiotherapy and immunotherapy resistance in tumors. As to this clonotype: This probably arose from a read error, given a far larger clone one base away.

First-strand cDNA relied on TRAV- and TRBV-specific primers spanning alpha and beta chains. TCR amplification ran approximately 22 PCR cycles using constant-region and V-primer adapter primers. In TCRdb, the reads were re-called with MiXCR into one record per CDR3 protein. The sample contains 60,000 to 90,000 distinct CDR3 sequences, more than 25% of which appear only once. The time point here: before trial treatment. Germline V CDR1 and CDR2: MNHEY, SVGAGI. The CDR3 totals 14 residues. V lost 6 bases to trimming and J lost 5 bases; unmatched junction nucleotides: 10. The clonotype comes from a female donor with ovarian cancer. Sample: PBMCs, taken before treatment. V is TRBV6-5 and J is TRBJ2-7; 7 bases agree with TRBD1. The CDR3 region has the DNA TGTGCCAGCAGCCTACAGGGGAGAGGGGACGAGCAGTACTTC. Its protein is CASSLQGRGDEQYF.